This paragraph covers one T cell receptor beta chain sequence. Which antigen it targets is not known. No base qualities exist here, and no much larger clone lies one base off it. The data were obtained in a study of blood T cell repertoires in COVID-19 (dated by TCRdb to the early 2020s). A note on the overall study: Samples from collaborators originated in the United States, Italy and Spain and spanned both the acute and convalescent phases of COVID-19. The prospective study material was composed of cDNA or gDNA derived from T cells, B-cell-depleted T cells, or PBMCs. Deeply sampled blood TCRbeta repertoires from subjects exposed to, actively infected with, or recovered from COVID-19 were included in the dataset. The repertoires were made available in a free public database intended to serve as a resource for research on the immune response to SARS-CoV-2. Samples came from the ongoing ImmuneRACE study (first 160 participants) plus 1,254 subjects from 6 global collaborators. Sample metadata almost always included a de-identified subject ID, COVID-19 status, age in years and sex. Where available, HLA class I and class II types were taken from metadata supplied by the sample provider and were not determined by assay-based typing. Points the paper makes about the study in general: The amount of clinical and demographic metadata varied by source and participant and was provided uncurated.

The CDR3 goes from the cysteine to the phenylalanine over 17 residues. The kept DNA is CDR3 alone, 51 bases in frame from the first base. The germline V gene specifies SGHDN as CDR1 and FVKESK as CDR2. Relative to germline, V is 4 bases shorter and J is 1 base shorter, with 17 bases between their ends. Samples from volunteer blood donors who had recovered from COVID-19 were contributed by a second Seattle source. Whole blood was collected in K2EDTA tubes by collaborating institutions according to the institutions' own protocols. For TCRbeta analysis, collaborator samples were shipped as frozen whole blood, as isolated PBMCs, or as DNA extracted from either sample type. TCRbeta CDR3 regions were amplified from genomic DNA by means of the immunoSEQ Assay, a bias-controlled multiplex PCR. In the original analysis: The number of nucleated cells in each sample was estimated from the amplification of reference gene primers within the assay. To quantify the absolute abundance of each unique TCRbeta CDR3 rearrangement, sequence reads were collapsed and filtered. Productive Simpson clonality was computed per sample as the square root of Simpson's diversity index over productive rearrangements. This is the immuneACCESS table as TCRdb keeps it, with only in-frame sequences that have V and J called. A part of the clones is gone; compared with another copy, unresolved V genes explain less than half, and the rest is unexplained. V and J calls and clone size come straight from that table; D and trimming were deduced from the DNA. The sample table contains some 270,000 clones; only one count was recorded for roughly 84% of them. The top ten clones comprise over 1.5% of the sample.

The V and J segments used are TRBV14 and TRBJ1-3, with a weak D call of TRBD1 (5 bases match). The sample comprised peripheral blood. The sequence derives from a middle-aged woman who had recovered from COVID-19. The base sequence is TGTGCCAGCAGCCTACTAACAGGCGCCGCATCTGGAAACACCATATATTTT. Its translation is CASSLLTGAASGNTIYF.